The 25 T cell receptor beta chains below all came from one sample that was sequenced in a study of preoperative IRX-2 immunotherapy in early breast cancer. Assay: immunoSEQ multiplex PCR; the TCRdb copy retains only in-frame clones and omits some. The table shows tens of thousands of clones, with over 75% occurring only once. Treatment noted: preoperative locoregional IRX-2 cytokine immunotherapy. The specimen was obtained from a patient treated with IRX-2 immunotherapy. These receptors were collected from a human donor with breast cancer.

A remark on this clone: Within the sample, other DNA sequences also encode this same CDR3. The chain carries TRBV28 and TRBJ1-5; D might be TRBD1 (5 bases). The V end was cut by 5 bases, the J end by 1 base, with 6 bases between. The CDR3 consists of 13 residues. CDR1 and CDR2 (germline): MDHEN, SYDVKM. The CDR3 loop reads CASSGGSNQPQHF. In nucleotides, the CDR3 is TGTGCCAGCAGTGGGGGAAGCAATCAGCCCCAGCATTTT.

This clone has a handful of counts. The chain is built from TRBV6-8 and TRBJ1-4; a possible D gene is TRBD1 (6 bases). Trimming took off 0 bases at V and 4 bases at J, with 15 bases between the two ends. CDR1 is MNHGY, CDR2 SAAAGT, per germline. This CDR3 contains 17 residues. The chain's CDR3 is CASSYSIIGGRNEKLFF. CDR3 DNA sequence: TGTGCCAGCAGTTACTCGATCATTGGGGGCCGTAATGAAAAACTGTTTTTT.

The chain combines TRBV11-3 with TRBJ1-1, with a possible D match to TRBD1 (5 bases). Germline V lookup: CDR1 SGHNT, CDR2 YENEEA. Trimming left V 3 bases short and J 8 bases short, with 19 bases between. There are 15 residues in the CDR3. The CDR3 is CASSLEGATGGEAFF. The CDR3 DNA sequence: TGTGCCAGCAGCTTGGAGGGAGCGACCGGGGGAGAAGCTTTCTTT.

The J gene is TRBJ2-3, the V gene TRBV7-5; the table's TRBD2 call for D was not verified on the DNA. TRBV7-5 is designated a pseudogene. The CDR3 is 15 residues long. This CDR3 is CASSLIAGGTDTQYF. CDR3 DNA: TGTGCTAGCAGCTTAATAGCGGGGGGCACAGATACGCAGTATTTT.

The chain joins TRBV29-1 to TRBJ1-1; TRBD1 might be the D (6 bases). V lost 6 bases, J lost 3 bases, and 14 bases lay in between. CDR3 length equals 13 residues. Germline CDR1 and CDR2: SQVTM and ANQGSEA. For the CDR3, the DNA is TGCAGCGTGGGCAGAAACAGGGACACTGAAGCTTTCTTT. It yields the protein CSVGRNRDTEAFF.

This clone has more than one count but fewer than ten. CDR3 amino acids: CAWTGGEKLFF. The DNA of the CDR3 is TGTGCCTGGACAGGGGGCGAAAAACTGTTTTTT. J is TRBJ1-4 and V is TRBV30; 8 bases are shared with TRBD1. The J segment lost 8 bases and the V segment lost 4 bases, leaving 0 bases of the junction unmatched. CDR3 length: 11 residues. Germline V gene lookup returns CDR1 GTSNPN and CDR2 SVGIG (reference sequence).

The CDR3, as DNA: TGTGCCACCAGCTTCTCCGGATGGGGGGGCACTGAAGCTTTCTTT. Amino acid sequence: CATSFSGWGGTEAFF. The chain uses TRBV15 and TRBJ1-1, with D maybe TRBD1 (5 bases). The CDR3 sequence is 15 residues long. Germline values: CDR1 LNHNV, CDR2 YYDKDF (reference sequence). V lost 5 bases to trimming and J lost 4 bases, with 17 bases between them.

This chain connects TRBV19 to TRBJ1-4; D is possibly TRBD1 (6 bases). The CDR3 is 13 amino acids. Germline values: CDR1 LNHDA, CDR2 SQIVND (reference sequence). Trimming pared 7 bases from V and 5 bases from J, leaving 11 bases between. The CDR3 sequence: CASTNRVNEKLFF. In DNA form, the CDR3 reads TGTGCCAGTACAAACAGGGTAAATGAAAAACTGTTTTTT.

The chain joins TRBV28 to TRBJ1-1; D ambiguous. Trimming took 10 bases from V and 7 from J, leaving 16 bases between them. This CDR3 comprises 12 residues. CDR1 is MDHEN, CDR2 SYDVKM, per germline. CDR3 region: CATVRGYSEAFF. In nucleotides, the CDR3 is TGTGCCACCGTTCGGGGTTATAGTGAAGCTTTCTTT.

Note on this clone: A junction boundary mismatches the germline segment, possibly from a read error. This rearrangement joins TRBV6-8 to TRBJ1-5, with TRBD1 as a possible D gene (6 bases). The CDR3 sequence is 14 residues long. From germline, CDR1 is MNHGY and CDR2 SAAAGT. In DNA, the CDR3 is TGTGCCATCAGTTTGAGGGGGTGGAATCAGCCCCAGCATTTT. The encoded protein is CAISLRGWNQPQHF.

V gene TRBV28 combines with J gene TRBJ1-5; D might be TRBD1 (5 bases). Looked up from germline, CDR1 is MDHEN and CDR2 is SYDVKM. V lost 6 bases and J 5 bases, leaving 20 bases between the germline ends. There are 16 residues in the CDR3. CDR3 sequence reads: CASSPPGGEVYQPQHF. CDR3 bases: TGTGCCAGCAGCCCGCCCGGGGGGGAGGTGTATCAGCCCCAGCATTTT.

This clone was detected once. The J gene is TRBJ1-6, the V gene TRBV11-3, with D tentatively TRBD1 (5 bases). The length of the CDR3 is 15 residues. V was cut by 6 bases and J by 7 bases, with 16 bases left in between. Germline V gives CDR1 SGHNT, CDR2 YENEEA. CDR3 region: CASRSGARYNSPLHF. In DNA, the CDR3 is TGTGCCAGCAGGTCCGGGGCCAGATACAATTCACCCCTCCACTTT.

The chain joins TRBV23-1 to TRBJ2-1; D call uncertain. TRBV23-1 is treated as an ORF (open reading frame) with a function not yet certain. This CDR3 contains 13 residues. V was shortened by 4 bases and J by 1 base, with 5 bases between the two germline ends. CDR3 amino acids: CASSLVSYNEQFF. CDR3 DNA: TGCGCCAGCAGTCTGGTATCCTACAATGAGCAGTTCTTC.

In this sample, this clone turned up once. CDR3 protein: CASSFLRDQPQHF. The CDR3 DNA reads TGTGCCAGCAGTTTCCTTCGAGATCAGCCCCAGCATTTT. This sequence joins TRBV28 and TRBJ1-5; unclear D gene. Germline lookup yields CDR1 MDHEN and CDR2 SYDVKM. The germline V and J ends were trimmed by 3 bases and 5 bases, with 8 bases remaining between them. The CDR3 has 13 amino acids. The full variable domain, completed using reference TRBV28 and TRBJ1-5, is DVKVTQSSRYLVKRTGEKVFLECVQDMDHENMFWYRQDPGLGLRLIYFSYDVKMKEKGDIPEGYSVSREKKERFSLILESASTNQTSMYLCASSFLRDQPQHFGDGTRLSIL.

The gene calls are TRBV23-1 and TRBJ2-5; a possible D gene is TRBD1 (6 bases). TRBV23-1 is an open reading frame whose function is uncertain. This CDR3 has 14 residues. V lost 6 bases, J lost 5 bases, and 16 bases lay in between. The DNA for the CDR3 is TGCGCCAGCAGCCATGCAGGGGTATGGGAGACCCAGTACTTC. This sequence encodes CASSHAGVWETQYF.

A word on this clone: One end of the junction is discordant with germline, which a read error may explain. The CDR3 DNA reads TGTGCCAGCCGGGACAGGATAACCGGGGAACTGTTTTTT. It is translated as CASRDRITGELFF. The genes are TRBV6-8 and TRBJ2-2; TRBD1 aligns across 8 bases. Germline V gene sequence: CDR1 MNHGY, CDR2 SAAAGT. The CDR3 loop spans 13 amino acids.

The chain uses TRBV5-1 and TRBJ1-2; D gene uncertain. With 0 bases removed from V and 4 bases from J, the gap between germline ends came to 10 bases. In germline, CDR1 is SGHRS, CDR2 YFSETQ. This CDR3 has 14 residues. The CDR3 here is CASSLALGSYGYTF. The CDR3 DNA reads TGCGCCAGCAGCTTGGCGCTAGGCTCCTATGGCTACACCTTC.

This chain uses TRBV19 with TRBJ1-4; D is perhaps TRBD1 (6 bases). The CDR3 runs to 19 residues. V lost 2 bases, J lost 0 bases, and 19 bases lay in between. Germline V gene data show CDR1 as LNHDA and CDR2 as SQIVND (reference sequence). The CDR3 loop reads CASSISPGRDTTTNEKLFF. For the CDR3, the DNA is TGTGCCAGTAGTATATCACCGGGGCGGGACACTACAACTAATGAAAAACTGTTTTTT.

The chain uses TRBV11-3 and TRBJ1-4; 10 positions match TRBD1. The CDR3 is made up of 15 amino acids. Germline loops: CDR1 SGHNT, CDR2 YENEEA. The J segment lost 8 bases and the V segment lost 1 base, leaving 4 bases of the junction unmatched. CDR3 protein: CASSLVADRGEKLFF. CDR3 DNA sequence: TGTGCCAGCAGCTTAGTAGCGGACAGGGGGGAAAAACTGTTTTTT.

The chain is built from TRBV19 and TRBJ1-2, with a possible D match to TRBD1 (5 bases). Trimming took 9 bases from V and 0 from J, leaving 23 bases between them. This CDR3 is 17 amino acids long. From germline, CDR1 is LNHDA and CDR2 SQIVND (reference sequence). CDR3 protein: CASRGPSRDGTNYGYTF. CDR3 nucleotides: TGTGCCAGCCGGGGCCCCAGCCGAGACGGGACTAACTATGGCTACACCTTC. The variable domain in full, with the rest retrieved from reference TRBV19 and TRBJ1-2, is DGGITQSPKYLFRKEGQNVTLSCEQNLNHDAMYWYRQDPGQGLRLIYYSQIVNDFQKGDIAEGYSVSREKKESFPLTVTSAQKNPTAFYLCASRGPSRDGTNYGYTFGSGTRLTVV.

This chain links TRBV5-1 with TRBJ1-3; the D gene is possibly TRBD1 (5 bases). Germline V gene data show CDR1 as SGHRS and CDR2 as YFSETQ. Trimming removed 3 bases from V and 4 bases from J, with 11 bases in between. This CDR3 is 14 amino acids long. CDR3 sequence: CASSSGDSGNTIYF. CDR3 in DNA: TGCGCCAGCAGCTCTGGGGACTCCGGAAACACCATATATTTT.

CDR3 DNA: TGTGCCAGCAGTTACTTCGAGACAGCATATGAAGCTTTCTTT. Amino acid sequence: CASSYFETAYEAFF. The rearrangement joins TRBV11-3 to TRBJ1-1, with D maybe TRBD1 (5 bases). The CDR3 extends over 14 amino acids. V lost 6 bases, J lost 7 bases, and 18 bases lay in between. The germline CDR1 and CDR2 sequences are SGHNT and YENEEA.

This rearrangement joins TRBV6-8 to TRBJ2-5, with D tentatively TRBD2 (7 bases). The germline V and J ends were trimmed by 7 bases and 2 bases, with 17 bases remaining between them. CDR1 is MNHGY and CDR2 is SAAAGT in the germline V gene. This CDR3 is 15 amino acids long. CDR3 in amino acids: CASNPGGRGQETQYF. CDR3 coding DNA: TGTGCCAGCAACCCGGGAGGTAGGGGGCAAGAGACCCAGTACTTC.

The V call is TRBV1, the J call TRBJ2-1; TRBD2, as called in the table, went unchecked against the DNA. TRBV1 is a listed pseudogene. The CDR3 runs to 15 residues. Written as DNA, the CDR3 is TGCGCCAGCAGCCAAGGACTAGCGTCCTACAATGAGCAGTTCTTC. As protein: CASSQGLASYNEQFF.

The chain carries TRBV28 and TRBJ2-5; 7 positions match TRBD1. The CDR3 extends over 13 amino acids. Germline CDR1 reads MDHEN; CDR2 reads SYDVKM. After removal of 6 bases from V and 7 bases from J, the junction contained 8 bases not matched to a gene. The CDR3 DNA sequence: TGTGCCAGCAGACAGGGGTGGGTTGGGACCCAGTACTTC. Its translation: CASRQGWVGTQYF.